This T cell receptor (beta chain) derives from a study of blood T cell repertoires in COVID-19. Study-level background: Samples taken during acute and convalescent COVID-19 were collected in the United States, Italy and Spain.

Some clones are missing from TCRdb's copy, which holds only in-frame ones; the method was immunoSEQ multiplex PCR. Here the sample spans 200,000 to 250,000 clones, around nine tenths being singletons. The germline V gene has CDR1 SQVTM and CDR2 ANQGSEA. The CDR3 consists of 14 residues. V gave up 4 bases and J gave up 9 bases; unmatched junction bases: 9. The specimen was peripheral blood. The J gene is TRBJ2-1, the V gene TRBV29-1, with 10 bases aligning to TRBD1. This clonotype was sampled from a woman aged 60-75 years who had recovered from COVID-19. This CDR3 reads CSVVDRGGLGEQFF. Written as DNA, the CDR3 is TGCAGCGTTGTGGACAGGGGGGGGTTGGGTGAGCAGTTCTTC.